This T cell receptor (beta chain) was captured by sequencing in a study of beta chain features in type 1 diabetes. The CDR3 contains 14 residues. Expressed TCRB transcripts were sequenced after all isolated RNA was converted to cDNA. Profiled with immunoSEQ multiplex PCR; TCRdb holds only in-frame clones, not every one. The sample gives roughly 380,000 clones, roughly 21% of which show up once; 0.044% is in the top ten. This clone was counted a few times. The clonotype comes from a woman aged 18-29 years in good health. The chain combines TRBV21-1 with TRBJ2-2; TRBD1, as called in the table, went unchecked against the DNA. TRBV21-1 is recorded as a pseudogene. Sequenced sample: naive CD4+ T cells from blood. The CDR3 reads CASSKVRDRGELFF. In nucleotides, the CDR3 is TGTGCCAGCAGCAAAGTTCGGGACAGGGGGGAGCTGTTTTTT.